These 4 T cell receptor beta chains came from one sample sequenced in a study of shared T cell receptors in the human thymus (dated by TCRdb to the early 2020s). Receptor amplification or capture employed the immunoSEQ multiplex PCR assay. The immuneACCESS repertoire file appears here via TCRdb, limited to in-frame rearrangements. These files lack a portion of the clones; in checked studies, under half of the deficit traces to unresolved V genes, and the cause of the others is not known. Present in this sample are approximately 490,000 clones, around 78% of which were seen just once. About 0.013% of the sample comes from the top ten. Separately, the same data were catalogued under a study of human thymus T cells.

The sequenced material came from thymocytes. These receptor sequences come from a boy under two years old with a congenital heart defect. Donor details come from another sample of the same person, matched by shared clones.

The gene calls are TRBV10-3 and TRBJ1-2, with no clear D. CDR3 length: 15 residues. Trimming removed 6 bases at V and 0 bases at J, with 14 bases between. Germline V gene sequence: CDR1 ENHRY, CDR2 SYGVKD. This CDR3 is CAIRNKESTNYGYTF. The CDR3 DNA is TGTGCCATCAGAAATAAAGAATCTACTAACTATGGCTACACCTTC.

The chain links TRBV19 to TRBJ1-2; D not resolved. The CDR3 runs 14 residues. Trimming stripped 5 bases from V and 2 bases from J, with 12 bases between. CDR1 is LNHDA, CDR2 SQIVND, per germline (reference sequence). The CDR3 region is CASSSPEWNYGYTF. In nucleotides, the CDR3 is TGTGCCAGTAGTTCTCCGGAGTGGAACTATGGCTACACCTTC.

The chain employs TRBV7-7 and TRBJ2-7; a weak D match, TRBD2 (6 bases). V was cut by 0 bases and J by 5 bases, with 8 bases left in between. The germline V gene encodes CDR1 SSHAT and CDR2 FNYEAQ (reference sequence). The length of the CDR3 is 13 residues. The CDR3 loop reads CASSLAGGDEQYF. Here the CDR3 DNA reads TGTGCCAGCAGCTTAGCGGGCGGGGACGAGCAGTACTTC. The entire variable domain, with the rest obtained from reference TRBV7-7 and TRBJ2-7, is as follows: GAGVSQSPRYKVTKRGQDVTLRCDPISSHATLYWYQQALGQGPEFLTYFNYEAQPDKSGLPSDRFSAERPEGSISTLTIQRTEQRDSAMYRCASSLAGGDEQYFGPGTRLTVT.

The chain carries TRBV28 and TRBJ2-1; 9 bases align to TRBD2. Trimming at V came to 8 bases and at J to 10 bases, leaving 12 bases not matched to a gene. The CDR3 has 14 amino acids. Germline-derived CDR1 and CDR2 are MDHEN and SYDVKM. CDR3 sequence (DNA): TGTGCCAGCGCACCAGATAGCGGGAGAGGGGAGCAGTTCTTC. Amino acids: CASAPDSGRGEQFF.